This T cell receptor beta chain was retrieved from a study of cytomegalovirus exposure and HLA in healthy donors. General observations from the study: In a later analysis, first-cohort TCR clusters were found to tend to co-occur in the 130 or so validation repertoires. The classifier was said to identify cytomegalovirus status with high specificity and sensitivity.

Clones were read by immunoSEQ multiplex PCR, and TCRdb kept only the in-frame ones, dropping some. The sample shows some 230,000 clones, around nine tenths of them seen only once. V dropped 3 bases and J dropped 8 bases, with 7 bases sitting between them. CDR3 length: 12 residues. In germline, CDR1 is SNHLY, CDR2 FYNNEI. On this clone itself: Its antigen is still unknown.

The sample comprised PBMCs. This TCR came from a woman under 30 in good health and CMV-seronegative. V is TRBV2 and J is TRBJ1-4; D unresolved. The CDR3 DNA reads TGTGCCAGCAGTGAGTTGGAGGAAAAACTGTTTTTT. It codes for CASSELEEKLFF.